This is a list of T cell receptor beta chains from one sample in a study of cytomegalovirus exposure and HLA in healthy donors. Clones were read by immunoSEQ multiplex PCR, and TCRdb kept only the in-frame ones, dropping some. Of 150,000 or so clones in the sample, 60% to 80% were seen once. What was sequenced was PBMCs. Source of these receptors: a man in his forties in good health and CMV-seropositive. The CDR3 runs from the conserved cysteine through the conserved F or W. Each record gives: J gene, clone size, D gene, V gene, CDR3 protein, CDR3 DNA. The D gene is left open where the match is weak. The size field is filled for only some rows; it gives once, few, many or a size class.

>TRBJ2-7|.|.|TRBV7-8
CASSASGTPSYEQYF
TGTGCCAGCAGCGCCTCCGGGACACCGTCCTACGAGCAGTACTTC
>TRBJ1-6|.|TRBD1|TRBV28
CASSSYGTASNSPLHF
TGTGCCAGCAGTTCCTATGGGACAGCCTCAAATTCACCCCTCCACTTT
>TRBJ2-3|.|TRBD2|TRBV5-8
CASSWGSGRDTQYF
TGTGCCAGCAGCTGGGGTAGCGGGAGGGATACGCAGTATTTT
>TRBJ1-1|.|.|TRBV19
CASSVSGGNTEAFF
TGTGCCAGTAGTGTTTCCGGGGGGAACACTGAAGCTTTCTTT
>TRBJ2-7|few|TRBD1|TRBV2
CASSEAGGTGGDEQYF
TGTGCCAGCAGTGAAGCTGGAGGGACAGGGGGCGACGAGCAGTACTTC
>TRBJ1-1|once|TRBD1|TRBV28
CASSSTGEDPEAFF
TGTGCCAGCAGTTCCACAGGGGAAGATCCTGAAGCTTTCTTT
>TRBJ1-6|.|.|TRBV2
CASKRDTNSPLHF
TGTGCCAGCAAACGGGACACCAATTCACCCCTCCACTTT
>TRBJ2-2|once|TRBD1|TRBV7-9
CASALQGADTGELFF
TGTGCCAGCGCACTCCAGGGGGCCGACACCGGGGAGCTGTTTTTT
>TRBJ2-7|.|TRBD1|TRBV27
CASSRAGGIYEQYF
TGTGCCAGCAGTCGGGCAGGGGGCATCTACGAGCAGTACTTC
>TRBJ2-1|.|.|TRBV9
CASSVLGRGTYNEQFF
TGTGCCAGCAGCGTATTGGGTAGGGGCACCTACAATGAGCAGTTCTTC
>TRBJ1-4|few|.|TRBV5-1
CASSAGAPGKLFF
TGCGCCAGCAGCGCAGGGGCCCCGGGAAAACTGTTTTTT
>TRBJ2-6|few|TRBD2|TRBV7-3
CASRLAGTSSGANGLTF
TGTGCCAGCAGGCTAGCGGGAACGAGCTCTGGGGCCAACGGCCTGACTTTC
>TRBJ2-7|.|.|TRBV5-4
CASSLGQWDEQYF
TGTGCCAGCAGCCTAGGACAATGGGACGAGCAGTACTTC
>TRBJ2-3|.|TRBD2|TRBV4-1
CASSQRASGTSTDTQYF
TGCGCCAGCAGCCAAAGGGCTAGCGGGACTAGCACAGATACGCAGTATTTT
>TRBJ2-2|.|.|TRBV6-1
CASSDQTGTGELFF
TGTGCCAGCAGTGACCAGACAGGAACCGGGGAGCTGTTTTTT
>TRBJ2-2|.|TRBD1|TRBV2
CASRKTGGNTGELFF
TGTGCCAGCAGGAAGACAGGGGGGAACACCGGGGAGCTGTTTTTT
>TRBJ1-1|few|TRBD1|TRBV2
CASSAPGGHTEAFF
TGTGCCAGCAGCGCACCAGGGGGCCACACTGAAGCTTTCTTT
>TRBJ2-6|few|.|TRBV9
CASSDDSTGANVLTF
TGTGCCAGCAGCGACGACAGCACTGGGGCCAACGTCCTGACTTTC
>TRBJ2-7|.|TRBD2|TRBV30
CAWSVRTSGSYEQYF
TGTGCCTGGAGTGTAAGGACTAGCGGGAGTTACGAGCAGTACTTC
>TRBJ2-2|.|.|TRBV7-9
CASRKSTGELFF
TGTGCCAGCAGAAAATCTACCGGGGAGCTGTTTTTT
>TRBJ1-6|once|.|TRBV5-6
CASSPAGSPLHF
TGTGCCAGCAGCCCCGCGGGTTCACCCCTCCACTTT
>TRBJ2-3|.|TRBD2|TRBV19
CASSSGRAGGDTQYF
TGTGCCAGTAGCAGCGGGAGGGCCGGCGGAGATACGCAGTATTTT
>TRBJ2-1|.|TRBD1|TRBV27
CASSLSGQNYNEQFF
TGTGCCAGCAGTTTATCGGGACAGAACTACAATGAGCAGTTCTTC
>TRBJ2-3|.|TRBD2|TRBV2
CASSDLFSGRGRGTDTQYF
TGTGCCAGCAGTGATCTGTTTAGCGGGAGGGGTCGAGGCACAGATACGCAGTATTTT
>TRBJ2-7|.|TRBD1|TRBV5-6
CASSFGDRGPYEQYF
TGTGCCAGCAGCTTTGGGGACAGGGGGCCCTACGAGCAGTACTTC